This T cell receptor (beta chain) was identified during a study of blood T cell repertoires in COVID-19. For the study at large: Samples representing acute and convalescent COVID-19 were sourced from the United States, Italy and Spain. From T cells, B-cell-depleted T cells, or PBMCs came the material, which was cDNA or gDNA.

Original processing methods: Reference gene primer amplification in the assay estimated nucleated cell counts. Sequenced by immunoSEQ multiplex PCR; TCRdb stores in-frame clones only, minus some. The V and J calls and clone size are taken from that table; D and trimming were inferred from the DNA. Here the sample spans under 250,000 clones, about 85% being singletons. V shed 1 base, J shed 5 bases, and the junction held 9 bases outside the gene matches. Germline CDR1 SGHVS, CDR2 FQNEAQ. CDR3 length: 16 residues. The sequenced material came from peripheral blood. The chain combines TRBV7-8 with TRBJ2-5, with TRBD1 matching 8 bases. The TCR originated in a young man with active or convalescent COVID-19. CDR3 DNA: TGTGCCAGCAGCTTAGAACTCAGGGGGCGAAAGGAGACCCAGTACTTC. It encodes CASSLELRGRKETQYF.